These 22 T cell receptor beta chains originate from one sample sequenced in a study of memory CD4+ T cells and cytomegalovirus serostatus. Using immunoSEQ multiplex PCR, the repertoire was profiled, and TCRdb retains in-frame clones only, with some absent. The sample carries tens of thousands of clones, approximately 80% recorded once. The sort gate was single viable CD3+CD4+CD8-CD45RO+ cells for memory CD4+ T cells. Sequenced material: memory CD4+ T cells from blood. The receptors come from an adult in good health and CMV-seronegative.

This clone was observed a single time. Germline and junction disagree at one end, which may indicate a read error. The chain has TRBV20-1 and TRBJ2-7; no reliable D call. CDR3 length: 11 residues. Germline V CDR1 and CDR2: DFQATT, SNEGSKA (reference sequence). The CDR3 protein is CSATSGGYAAF. In DNA form, the CDR3 reads TGCAGTGCTACCTCTGGCGGTTACGCTGCATTC.

The rearrangement links TRBV5-1 to TRBJ1-2; 10 bases fit TRBD1. Germline V gives CDR1 SGHRS, CDR2 YFSETQ. J lost 6 bases, V lost 2 bases, and 10 bases had no gene match. The CDR3 contains 16 residues. CDR3 nucleotides: TGCGCCAGCAGCTTAGCCGGGGACAGGGGATCTGATGGCTACACCTTC. Protein: CASSLAGDRGSDGYTF.

V gene TRBV18 combines with J gene TRBJ2-7; 11 bases are shared with TRBD2. The CDR3 spans 15 residues. The V gene's germline CDR1 is KGHSH and CDR2 LQKENI. The V gene end was trimmed by 0 bases and the J gene end by 5 bases; junction bases not matched to a gene: 3. CDR3 in amino acids: CASSPPGLAVHEQYF. DNA for the CDR3: TGTGCCAGCTCACCACCGGGACTAGCGGTCCACGAGCAGTACTTC.

The chain couples TRBV11-2 to TRBJ1-4; the D gene is possibly TRBD1 (5 bases). Trimming pared 5 bases from V and 4 bases from J, leaving 11 bases between. The CDR3 covers 14 residues. The germline CDR1 and CDR2 sequences are SGHAT and FQNNGV. CDR3 nucleotide sequence: TGTGCCAGCAGCCAGAGACAGAATAATGAAAAACTGTTTTTT. Amino acid sequence: CASSQRQNNEKLFF. The full variable domain, in which reference TRBV11-2 and TRBJ1-4 provide the parts outside the CDR3, is EAGVAQSPRYKIIEKRQSVAFWCNPISGHATLYWYQQILGQGPKLLIQFQNNGVVDDSQLPKDRFSAERLKGVDSTLKIQPAKLEDSAVYLCASSQRQNNEKLFFGSGTQLSVL.

A few counts support this clone. Other DNA sequences in this specimen translate into the identical CDR3. The V gene is TRBV7-2, the J gene TRBJ2-5; no definite D call. The CDR3 is 11 residues long. Germline assignment: CDR1 SGHTA and CDR2 FQGNSA. V was clipped by 5 bases and J by 1 base, with 2 bases between them. CDR3 sequence reads: CASSPQETQYF. As DNA, the CDR3 is TGTGCCAGCAGCCCCCAAGAGACCCAGTACTTC. Together with reference TRBV7-2 and TRBJ2-5, the CDR3 gives the full variable domain: GAGVSQSPSNKVTEKGKDVELRCDPISGHTALYWYRQSLGQGLEFLIYFQGNSAPDKSGLPSDRFSAERTGGSVSTLTIQRTQQEDSAVYLCASSPQETQYFGPGTRLLVL.

The rearrangement joins TRBV11-2 to TRBJ1-4, with D uncertain. The ends were cut back, 5 bases at V and 0 bases at J, with 13 bases in the middle. Germline V CDR1 and CDR2: SGHAT, FQNNGV. The CDR3 length is 16 residues. The CDR3: CASSAQPTSTNEKLFF. The CDR3 DNA reads as TGTGCCAGCAGCGCGCAACCTACGTCAACTAATGAAAAACTGTTTTTT.

The chain links TRBV21-1 to TRBJ2-1; the D call of TRBD2 is as the table states it, not checked on the DNA. TRBV21-1 has pseudogene status. The CDR3 is 16 amino acids. CDR3 in DNA: TGTGCCAGCAGCAAAGCCCGGGAACAAACCCACGGTGAGCAGTTCTTC. Its translation is CASSKAREQTHGEQFF.

This chain uses TRBV4-1 with TRBJ2-6, with D perhaps TRBD1 or TRBD2 (5 bases each). The V gene lost 4 bases and the J gene lost 2 bases, with 21 bases spanning the gap. Per germline, CDR1 MGHRA and CDR2 YSYEKL. This CDR3 contains 19 residues. The CDR3 loop is CASSPPPRWGKPGANVLTF. DNA for the CDR3: TGCGCCAGCAGCCCTCCACCACGGTGGGGGAAGCCTGGGGCCAACGTCCTGACTTTC.

The V call is TRBV14, the J call TRBJ2-1; 13 bases match TRBD2. CDR3 length equals 17 residues. The V gene's germline CDR1 is SGHDN and CDR2 FVKESK. The J segment lost 5 bases and the V segment lost 0 bases, leaving 4 bases of the junction unmatched. The CDR3 DNA reads as TGTGCCAGCAGCCAAGATTGGGGACTAGCGGGGAACAATGAGCAGTTCTTC. Translation: CASSQDWGLAGNNEQFF.

V and J are TRBV5-1 and TRBJ2-3; 15 positions match TRBD2. Germline V lookup: CDR1 SGHRS, CDR2 YFSETQ. This CDR3 spans 20 amino acids. J gave up 0 bases and V 0 bases, and 8 bases lay outside the gene matches. The DNA for the CDR3 is TGCGCCAGCAGCTTGGCCCGGACTAGCGGGAGGGGCACTAGCACAGATACGCAGTATTTT. It specifies CASSLARTSGRGTSTDTQYF.

The chain employs TRBV5-4 and TRBJ2-1; 11 nucleotides align to TRBD2. V lost 4 bases and J lost 7; bases outside the gene matches: 7. CDR3 length equals 15 residues. Germline loops: CDR1 SGHNT, CDR2 YYREEE (reference sequence). CDR3 amino acids: CASSLLAGEANEQFF. The CDR3, as DNA: TGTGCCAGCAGCCTACTAGCGGGAGAGGCAAATGAGCAGTTCTTC.

The sample holds a few counts of this clone. CDR3 DNA sequence: TGTGCCAGCAGTTGGGGGACTAGCGGGACTTACAATGAGCAGTTCTTC. Translation gives CASSWGTSGTYNEQFF. The chain carries TRBV27 and TRBJ2-1; 13 nucleotides line up with TRBD2. Germline V gene data show CDR1 as MNHEY and CDR2 as SMNVEV (reference sequence). V shed 4 bases, J shed 4 bases, and the junction held 4 bases outside the gene matches. CDR3 length: 16 amino acids.

V and J are TRBV5-6 and TRBJ2-2, with 14 bases matching TRBD2. The CDR3 loop spans 18 amino acids. V lost 1 base to trimming and J lost 6 bases; unmatched junction nucleotides: 8. From germline, CDR1 is SGHDT and CDR2 YYEEEE. CDR3 loop: CASSLLGLAGEAAGELFF. Here the CDR3 DNA reads TGTGCCAGCAGCTTGTTGGGACTAGCGGGAGAGGCGGCCGGGGAGCTGTTTTTT. The full variable domain, its missing parts supplied by reference TRBV5-6 and TRBJ2-2, is DAGVTQSPTHLIKTRGQQVTLRCSPKSGHDTVSWYQQALGQGPQFIFQYYEEEERQRGNFPDRFSGHQFPNYSSELNVNALLLGDSALYLCASSLLGLAGEAAGELFFGEGSRLTVL.

The CDR3 sequence is CACPRDSDSRTTDTQYF. CDR3 nucleotides: TGTGCCTGCCCGCGGGATTCTGATTCCCGGACCACAGATACGCAGTATTTT. The J gene is TRBJ2-3, the V gene TRBV7-9; a weak D match, TRBD2 (6 bases). V was clipped by 11 bases and J by 2 bases, with 26 bases between them. This CDR3 has 17 residues. Germline CDR1 is SEHNR and CDR2 is FQNEAQ (reference sequence).

V usage is TRBV5-4 and J usage is TRBJ2-1, with 10 bases matching TRBD2. From germline, CDR1 is SGHNT and CDR2 YYREEE (reference sequence). Trimming took 4 bases from V and 10 from J; bases not matched to a gene: 11. The CDR3 loop spans 15 amino acids. Here the CDR3 reads CASSPRSGRAGEQFF. DNA for the CDR3: TGTGCCAGCAGCCCCCGCAGCGGGAGGGCCGGGGAGCAGTTCTTC.

In DNA form, the CDR3 reads TGTGCCAGCAGCAGGAGGACTCAGGCTAATGAAAAACTGTTTTTT. It codes for CASSRRTQANEKLFF. The rearrangement uses TRBV11-2 and TRBJ1-4; D remains unclear. Germline lookup yields CDR1 SGHAT and CDR2 FQNNGV. V lost 5 bases and J 3 bases, leaving 13 bases between the germline ends. CDR3 length: 15 residues.

The V and J genes are TRBV30 and TRBJ1-6; 7 bases map to TRBD1. After removal of 2 bases from V and 10 bases from J, the junction contained 11 bases not matched to a gene. The CDR3 has 15 residues. CDR1 and CDR2 (germline): GTSNPN, SVGIG (reference sequence). The CDR3 nucleotides are TGTGCCTGGAGTAGACAGGGAAATTTAGAGTCACCCCTCCACTTT. Protein: CAWSRQGNLESPLHF.

The chain joins TRBV5-6 to TRBJ2-4; 8 positions match TRBD2. CDR3 length: 16 residues. Trimming at V came to 2 bases and at J to 0 bases, leaving 4 bases not matched to a gene. In germline, CDR1 is SGHDT, CDR2 YYEEEE. This chain's CDR3 is CASSLRAGGAKNIQYF. The CDR3 region has the DNA TGTGCCAGCAGCTTAAGGGCGGGGGGAGCCAAAAACATTCAGTACTTC.

The chain couples TRBV15 to TRBJ2-1; no clear D. The V end lost 0 bases, the J end lost 9 bases, and 18 bases lay between the germline ends. The CDR3 length is 16 residues. Germline V gene lookup returns CDR1 LNHNV and CDR2 YYDKDF (reference sequence). Here the CDR3 DNA reads TGTGCCACCAGCAGAGATCGATCTAGTTTCGGTACTGAGCAGTTCTTC. This gives the protein CATSRDRSSFGTEQFF.

This clone showed up just a few times. The CDR3 spells CASSKRQFSSTDTQYF. The CDR3 DNA follows: TGTGCCAGCAGCAAAAGACAGTTTTCTAGCACAGATACGCAGTATTTT. This chain connects TRBV21-1 to TRBJ2-3; the table's D call, TRBD1, was not checked against the DNA. TRBV21-1 is an annotated pseudogene. The length of the CDR3 is 16 residues.

The chain is built from TRBV19 and TRBJ2-7; tentative D call: TRBD1 (5 bases). The germline gives CDR1 LNHDA, CDR2 SQIVND (reference sequence). This CDR3 has 16 residues. Trimming stripped 1 base from V and 3 bases from J, with 16 bases between. CDR3 sequence (DNA): TGTGCCAGTAGTATAGGGGCGGACAAGGGCCACTACGAGCAGTACTTC. It encodes CASSIGADKGHYEQYF.

The chain has TRBV5-4 and TRBJ2-5; TRBD2 aligns across 11 bases. The length of the CDR3 is 13 residues. The V gene end was trimmed by 7 bases and the J gene end by 4 bases; junction bases not matched to a gene: 3. Per the germline V gene, CDR1 is SGHNT and CDR2 is YYREEE (reference sequence). CDR3 loop: CASHLAGGETQYF. In nucleotides, the CDR3 is TGTGCCAGCCACCTAGCGGGAGGAGAGACCCAGTACTTC. The entire variable domain, with the rest obtained from reference TRBV5-4 and TRBJ2-5, is as follows: ETGVTQSPTHLIKTRGQQVTLRCSSQSGHNTVSWYQQALGQGPQFIFQYYREEENGRGNFPPRFSGLQFPNYSSELNVNALELDDSALYLCASHLAGGETQYFGPGTRLLVL.